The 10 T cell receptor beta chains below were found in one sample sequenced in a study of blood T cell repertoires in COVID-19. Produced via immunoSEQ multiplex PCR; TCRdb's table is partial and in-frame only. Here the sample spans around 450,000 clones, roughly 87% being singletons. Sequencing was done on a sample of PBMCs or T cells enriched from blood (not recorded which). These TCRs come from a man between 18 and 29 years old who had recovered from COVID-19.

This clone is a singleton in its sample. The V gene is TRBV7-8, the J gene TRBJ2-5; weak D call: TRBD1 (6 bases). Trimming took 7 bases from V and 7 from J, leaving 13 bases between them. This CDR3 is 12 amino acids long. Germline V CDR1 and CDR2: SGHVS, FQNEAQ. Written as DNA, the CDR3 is TGTGCCAGCAACCTTAGAGGGGGGACCCAGTACTTC. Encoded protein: CASNLRGGTQYF. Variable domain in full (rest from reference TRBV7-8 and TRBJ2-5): GAGVSQSPRYKVAKRGQDVALRCDPISGHVSLFWYQQALGQGPEFLTYFQNEAQLDKSGLPSDRFFAERPEGSVSTLKIQRTQQEDSAVYLCASNLRGGTQYFGPGTRLLVL.

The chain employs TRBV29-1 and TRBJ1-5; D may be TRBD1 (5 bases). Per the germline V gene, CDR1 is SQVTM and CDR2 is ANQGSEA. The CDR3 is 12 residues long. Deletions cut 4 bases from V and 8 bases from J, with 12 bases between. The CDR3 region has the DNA TGCAGCGTTGGGAGGGGTGGCGAGCCCCAGCATTTT. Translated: CSVGRGGEPQHF.

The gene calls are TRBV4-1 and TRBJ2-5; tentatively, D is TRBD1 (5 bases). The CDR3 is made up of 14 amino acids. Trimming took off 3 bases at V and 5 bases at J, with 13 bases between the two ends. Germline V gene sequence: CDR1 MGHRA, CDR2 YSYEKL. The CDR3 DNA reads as TGCGCCAGCAGCCACTCAGGGAAAGATGAGACCCAGTACTTC. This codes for CASSHSGKDETQYF.

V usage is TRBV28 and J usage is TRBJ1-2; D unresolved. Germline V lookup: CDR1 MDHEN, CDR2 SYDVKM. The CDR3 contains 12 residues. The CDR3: CAAQGLADGYTF. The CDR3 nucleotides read TGTGCGGCTCAAGGTCTTGCGGATGGCTACACCTTC.

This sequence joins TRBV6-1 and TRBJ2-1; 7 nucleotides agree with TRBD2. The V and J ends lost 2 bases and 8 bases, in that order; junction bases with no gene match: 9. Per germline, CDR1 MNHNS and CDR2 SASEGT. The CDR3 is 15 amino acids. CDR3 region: CASSESRRELYEQFF. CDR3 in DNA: TGTGCCAGCAGTGAATCGAGGCGGGAGTTGTATGAGCAGTTCTTC.

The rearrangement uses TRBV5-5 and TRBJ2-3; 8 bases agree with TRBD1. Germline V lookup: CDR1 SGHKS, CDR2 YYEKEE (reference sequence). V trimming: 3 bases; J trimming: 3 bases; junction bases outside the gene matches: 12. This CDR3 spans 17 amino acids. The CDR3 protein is CASSSSEQGASTDTQYF. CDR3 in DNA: TGTGCCAGCAGCTCCTCGGAGCAGGGGGCGAGTACAGATACGCAGTATTTT.

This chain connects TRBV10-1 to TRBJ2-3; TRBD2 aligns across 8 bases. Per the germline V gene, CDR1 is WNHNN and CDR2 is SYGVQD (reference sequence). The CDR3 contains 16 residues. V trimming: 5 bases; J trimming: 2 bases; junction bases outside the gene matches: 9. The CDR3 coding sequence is TGCGCCAGCAGTAGCGGGGGAGTGGGAATCACAGATACGCAGTATTTT. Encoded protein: CASSSGGVGITDTQYF.

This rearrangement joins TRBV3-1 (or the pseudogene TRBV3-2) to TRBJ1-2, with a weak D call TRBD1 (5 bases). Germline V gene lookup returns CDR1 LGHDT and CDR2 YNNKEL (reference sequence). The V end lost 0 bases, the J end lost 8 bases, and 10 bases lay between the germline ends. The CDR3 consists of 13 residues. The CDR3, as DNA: TGTGCCAGCAGCCAAGATTCAGGGAACGGCTACACCTTC. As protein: CASSQDSGNGYTF.

CDR3 sequence: CASRWRDRGFQPQHF. CDR3 nucleotides: TGTGCCAGCAGGTGGAGGGACAGGGGTTTTCAGCCCCAGCATTTT. This chain uses TRBV7-3 with TRBJ1-5; TRBD1 aligns across 10 bases. The V segment lost 6 bases and the J segment 6 bases; nucleotides outside the gene matches: 8. From germline, CDR1 is SGHTA and CDR2 FQGTGA. The CDR3 is 15 amino acids. The whole variable domain, filled in from reference TRBV7-3 and TRBJ1-5, reads GAGVSQTPSNKVTEKGKYVELRCDPISGHTALYWYRQSLGQGPEFLIYFQGTGAADDSGLPNDRFFAVRPEGSVSTLKIQRTERGDSAVYLCASRWRDRGFQPQHFGDGTRLSIL.

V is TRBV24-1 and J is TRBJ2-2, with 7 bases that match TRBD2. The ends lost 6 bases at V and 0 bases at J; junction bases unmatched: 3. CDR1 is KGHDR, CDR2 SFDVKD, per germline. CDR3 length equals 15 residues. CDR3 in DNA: TGTGCCACCAGTATCGGACTAGCGAACACCGGGGAGCTGTTTTTT. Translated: CATSIGLANTGELFF.